These T cell receptor beta chains were read from a single sample in a study of technical replicates of blood from several donors. Clones were sequenced by immunoSEQ multiplex PCR, and TCRdb holds only the in-frame ones, with some missing. Among over 75,000 clones, approximately 97% were seen once, and the ten largest hold around 0.28%. The sequenced material came from T cells isolated from PBMCs. The receptors shown here come from a human donor in good health. Both conserved end residues are part of each CDR3. Each record gives: CDR3 protein, CDR3 DNA, CDR3 length, J gene, V gene, clone size, D gene. D genes are given only for firm matches. Not all rows give a size; the values are once, few, many and, for expanded clones, a class.

CDR3aa: CASSSQDWGGYEQYF; CDR3nt: TGTGCCAGCAGTTCTCAGGACTGGGGGGGCTACGAGCAGTACTTC; len: 15; j_gene: TRBJ2-7; v_gene: TRBV28; abundance: .; d_gene: TRBD2
CDR3aa: CASSYRVYSNQPQHF; CDR3nt: TGTGCCAGCAGCTACAGGGTATATAGCAATCAGCCCCAGCATTTT; len: 15; j_gene: TRBJ1-5; v_gene: TRBV27; abundance: .; d_gene: .
CDR3aa: CASSPGGQETQYF; CDR3nt: TGTGCCAGCAGCCCGGGAGGGCAAGAGACCCAGTACTTC; len: 13; j_gene: TRBJ2-5; v_gene: TRBV5-8; abundance: .; d_gene: TRBD2
CDR3aa: CASSFLGAGWGYEQYF; CDR3nt: TGTGCCAGCAGCTTCTTAGGAGCGGGATGGGGCTACGAGCAGTACTTC; len: 16; j_gene: TRBJ2-7; v_gene: TRBV11-2; abundance: .; d_gene: TRBD2
CDR3aa: CASIITASNYGYTF; CDR3nt: TGTGCCAGCATAATCACAGCCTCTAACTATGGCTACACCTTC; len: 14; j_gene: TRBJ1-2; v_gene: TRBV6-1; abundance: .; d_gene: .
CDR3aa: CASSSELAGNEQYF; CDR3nt: TGTGCCAGCAGCTCGGAGCTAGCGGGAAACGAGCAGTACTTC; len: 14; j_gene: TRBJ2-7; v_gene: TRBV11-3; abundance: .; d_gene: TRBD2
CDR3aa: CASSPYSGREYNEQFF; CDR3nt: TGCGCCAGCAGCCCTTATAGCGGGAGGGAGTACAATGAGCAGTTCTTC; len: 16; j_gene: TRBJ2-1; v_gene: TRBV5-1; abundance: .; d_gene: TRBD2
CDR3aa: CASSTSSGFGNEQFF; CDR3nt: TGTGCCAGCAGTACCTCATCGGGATTTGGAAATGAGCAGTTCTTC; len: 15; j_gene: TRBJ2-1; v_gene: TRBV6-5; abundance: .; d_gene: .
CDR3aa: CASSHSGSATYEQYF; CDR3nt: TGCGCCAGCAGTCATTCAGGCAGTGCGACCTACGAGCAGTACTTC; len: 15; j_gene: TRBJ2-7; v_gene: TRBV5-1; abundance: .; d_gene: .
CDR3aa: CASSYSTGYTGELFF; CDR3nt: TGTGCCAGCAGTTACTCAACAGGGTACACCGGGGAGCTGTTTTTT; len: 15; j_gene: TRBJ2-2; v_gene: TRBV6-6; abundance: .; d_gene: .
CDR3aa: CASSDLGTGAWEKLFF; CDR3nt: TGTGCCAGCAGTGATTTGGGGACAGGGGCTTGGGAAAAACTGTTTTTT; len: 16; j_gene: TRBJ1-4; v_gene: TRBV6-1; abundance: .; d_gene: TRBD1
CDR3aa: CASSLDLTEAFF; CDR3nt: TGTGCCAGCAGTTTGGACTTAACTGAAGCTTTCTTT; len: 12; j_gene: TRBJ1-1; v_gene: TRBV28; abundance: .; d_gene: .
CDR3aa: CASSRTAQGRRTGELFF; CDR3nt: TGTGCCAGCAGCCGAACCGCCCAGGGGAGACGCACCGGGGAGCTGTTTTTT; len: 17; j_gene: TRBJ2-2; v_gene: TRBV5-8; abundance: .; d_gene: .
CDR3aa: CASSFLGQSTGELFF; CDR3nt: TGTGCCAGCAGTTTTTTGGGACAGTCCACCGGGGAGCTGTTTTTT; len: 15; j_gene: TRBJ2-2; v_gene: TRBV27; abundance: .; d_gene: TRBD1
CDR3aa: CASSIASGSLYNEQFF; CDR3nt: TGTGCCAGTAGTATAGCTAGCGGGAGCCTCTACAATGAGCAGTTCTTC; len: 16; j_gene: TRBJ2-1; v_gene: TRBV19; abundance: once; d_gene: TRBD2
CDR3aa: CASSLRDFSYEQYF; CDR3nt: TGTGCCAGCAGCCTCCGGGACTTCTCCTACGAGCAGTACTTC; len: 14; j_gene: TRBJ2-7; v_gene: TRBV14; abundance: .; d_gene: .
CDR3aa: CASSQSLTSASRQYF; CDR3nt: TGTGCCAGCAGCCAATCCTTGACTAGCGCGTCGCGGCAGTACTTC; len: 15; j_gene: TRBJ2-7; v_gene: TRBV7-2; abundance: .; d_gene: TRBD2
CDR3aa: CASSSSGQGNQPQHF; CDR3nt: TGTGCCAGCAGCTCATCGGGACAGGGCAATCAGCCCCAGCATTTT; len: 15; j_gene: TRBJ1-5; v_gene: TRBV11-2; abundance: .; d_gene: TRBD1
CDR3aa: CASSILGRSRDEQFF; CDR3nt: TGTGCCAGTAGTATTCTCGGGAGAAGTAGGGATGAGCAGTTCTTC; len: 15; j_gene: TRBJ2-1; v_gene: TRBV19; abundance: once; d_gene: .
CDR3aa: CASSIWASTYGYTF; CDR3nt: TGTGCCAGTAGTATCTGGGCCTCCACCTATGGCTACACCTTC; len: 14; j_gene: TRBJ1-2; v_gene: TRBV19; abundance: .; d_gene: .
CDR3aa: CASSLIPATNEKLFF; CDR3nt: TGCGCCAGCAGCTTGATCCCTGCAACTAATGAAAAACTGTTTTTT; len: 15; j_gene: TRBJ1-4; v_gene: TRBV5-1; abundance: .; d_gene: .
CDR3aa: CASMGDNNYGYTF; CDR3nt: TGTGCCAGCATGGGGGACAACAACTATGGCTACACCTTC; len: 13; j_gene: TRBJ1-2; v_gene: TRBV2; abundance: .; d_gene: .
CDR3aa: CASRTSGRGRWNEQFF; CDR3nt: TGTGCCAGTAGGACTAGCGGGAGAGGGAGGTGGAATGAGCAGTTCTTC; len: 16; j_gene: TRBJ2-1; v_gene: TRBV27; abundance: .; d_gene: TRBD2
CDR3aa: CASSEFGSGSTDTQYF; CDR3nt: TGCGCCAGCAGTGAGTTTGGTAGCGGGAGCACAGATACGCAGTATTTT; len: 16; j_gene: TRBJ2-3; v_gene: TRBV10-1; abundance: .; d_gene: TRBD2
CDR3aa: CASSQAPYTSGYEQYF; CDR3nt: TGCGCCAGCAGCCAAGCCCCTTACACTAGCGGTTACGAGCAGTACTTC; len: 16; j_gene: TRBJ2-7; v_gene: TRBV4-3; abundance: .; d_gene: TRBD2
CDR3aa: CASRDRGTGELFF; CDR3nt: TGTGCCAGCCGGGACAGGGGTACCGGGGAGCTGTTTTTT; len: 13; j_gene: TRBJ2-2; v_gene: TRBV19; abundance: few; d_gene: TRBD1
CDR3aa: CASTGGQVGEAFF; CDR3nt: TGTGCCAGCACCGGGGGGCAGGTTGGGGAAGCTTTCTTT; len: 13; j_gene: TRBJ1-1; v_gene: TRBV18; abundance: once; d_gene: .
CDR3aa: CASSLDGSNQPQHF; CDR3nt: TGTGCCAGCTCACTTGACGGGAGCAATCAGCCCCAGCATTTT; len: 14; j_gene: TRBJ1-5; v_gene: TRBV18; abundance: .; d_gene: .
CDR3aa: CASSYNLFSYEQYF; CDR3nt: TGTGCCAGCAGTTACAACTTGTTTTCCTACGAGCAGTACTTC; len: 14; j_gene: TRBJ2-7; v_gene: TRBV6-5; abundance: .; d_gene: .
CDR3aa: CASSEPTGTSNYGYTF; CDR3nt: TGTGCCAGCAGTGAGCCTACCGGGACATCCAATTATGGCTACACCTTC; len: 16; j_gene: TRBJ1-2; v_gene: TRBV6-1; abundance: .; d_gene: .
CDR3aa: CASSQDYGGEFPETQYF; CDR3nt: TGTGCCAGCAGCCAAGATTACGGGGGAGAATTTCCGGAGACCCAGTACTTC; len: 17; j_gene: TRBJ2-5; v_gene: TRBV4-2; abundance: .; d_gene: .
CDR3aa: CASSEGLAENSYEQYF; CDR3nt: TGTGCCAGCAGTGAAGGACTAGCGGAGAACTCCTACGAGCAGTACTTC; len: 16; j_gene: TRBJ2-7; v_gene: TRBV6-1; abundance: .; d_gene: TRBD2
CDR3aa: CASSQKSGRRNEQFF; CDR3nt: TGTGCCAGCAGTCAAAAAAGCGGGAGACGCAATGAGCAGTTCTTC; len: 15; j_gene: TRBJ2-1; v_gene: TRBV7-9; abundance: .; d_gene: TRBD2
CDR3aa: CASRTASGSSYNEQFF; CDR3nt: TGCGCCAGCAGGACAGCTAGCGGGAGCTCCTACAATGAGCAGTTCTTC; len: 16; j_gene: TRBJ2-1; v_gene: TRBV5-1; abundance: .; d_gene: TRBD2